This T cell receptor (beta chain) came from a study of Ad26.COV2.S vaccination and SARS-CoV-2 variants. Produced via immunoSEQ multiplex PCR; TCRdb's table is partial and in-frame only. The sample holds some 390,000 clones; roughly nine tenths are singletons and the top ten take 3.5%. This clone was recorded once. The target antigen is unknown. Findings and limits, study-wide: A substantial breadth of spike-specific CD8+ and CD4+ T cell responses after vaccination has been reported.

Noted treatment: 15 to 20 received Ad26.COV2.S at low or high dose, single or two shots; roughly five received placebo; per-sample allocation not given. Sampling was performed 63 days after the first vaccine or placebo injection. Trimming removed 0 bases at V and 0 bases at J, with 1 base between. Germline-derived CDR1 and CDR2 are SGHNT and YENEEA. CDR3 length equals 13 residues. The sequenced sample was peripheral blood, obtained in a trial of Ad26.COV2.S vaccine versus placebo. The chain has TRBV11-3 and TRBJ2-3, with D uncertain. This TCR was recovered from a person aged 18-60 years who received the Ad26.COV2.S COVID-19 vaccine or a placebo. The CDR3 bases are TGTGCCAGCAGCTTAGACAGCACAGATACGCAGTATTTT. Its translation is CASSLDSTDTQYF.